This TCR beta chain is drawn from a study of type 1 and type 2 diabetes patients. Study details: Donors were type 1 diabetes, type 2 diabetes, or nondiabetic controls. Study-wide points: Between type 2 diabetes and control samples, V and J usage averaged approximately 0.97 correlation.

This CDR3 has 13 amino acids. V shed 1 base and J shed 0 bases, with 1 base lying between them. Looked up from germline, CDR1 is SEHNR and CDR2 is FQNEAQ (reference sequence). Diabetic patients met standard criteria for type 1 or type 2 diabetes. Amplification started from genomic DNA. Multiplex PCR with 30 forward and 13 reverse primers amplified the TCR beta CDR3. In TCRdb, the multiplex PCR reads were re-called with MiXCR into one record per CDR3 protein. The sample contains a few hundred thousand distinct CDR3 sequences, over 45% of which appear only once. In regard to this clonotype: Antigen specificity is unknown.

The clonotype originates from a man aged 18 to 29 with type 2 diabetes. Sequenced sample: peripheral blood mononuclear cells (PBMCs). This chain uses TRBV7-9 with TRBJ2-4; unclear D gene. In DNA form, the CDR3 reads TGTGCCAGCAGCTTAGTAGCCAAAAACATTCAGTACTTC. Translated, it gives CASSLVAKNIQYF.